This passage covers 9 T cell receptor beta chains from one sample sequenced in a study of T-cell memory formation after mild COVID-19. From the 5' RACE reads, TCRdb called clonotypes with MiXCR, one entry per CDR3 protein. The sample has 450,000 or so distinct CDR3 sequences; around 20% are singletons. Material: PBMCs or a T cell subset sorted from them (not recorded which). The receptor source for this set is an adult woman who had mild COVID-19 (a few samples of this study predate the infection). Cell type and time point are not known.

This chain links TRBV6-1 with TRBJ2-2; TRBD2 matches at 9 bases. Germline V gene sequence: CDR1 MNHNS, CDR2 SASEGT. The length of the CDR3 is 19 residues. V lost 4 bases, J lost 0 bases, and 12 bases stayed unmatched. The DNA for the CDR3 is TGTGCCAGCAGTGCCATTGGGGGTAGCGGGAGTGCGAACACCGGGGAGCTGTTTTTT. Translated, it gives CASSAIGGSGSANTGELFF.

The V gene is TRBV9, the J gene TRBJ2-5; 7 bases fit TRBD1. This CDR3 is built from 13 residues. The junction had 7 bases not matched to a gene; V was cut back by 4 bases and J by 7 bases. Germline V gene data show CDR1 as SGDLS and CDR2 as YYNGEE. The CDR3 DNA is TGTGCCAGCAGCTTCAGGACAGGAGGGACCCAGTACTTC. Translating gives CASSFRTGGTQYF.

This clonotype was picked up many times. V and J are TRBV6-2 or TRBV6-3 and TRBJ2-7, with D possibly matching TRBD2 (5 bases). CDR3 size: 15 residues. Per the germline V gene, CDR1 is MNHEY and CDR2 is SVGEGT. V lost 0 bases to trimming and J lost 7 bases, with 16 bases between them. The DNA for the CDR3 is TGTGCCAGCAGTTACTCGGAAGACGGAGGTGGAGAGCAGTACTTC. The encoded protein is CASSYSEDGGGEQYF.

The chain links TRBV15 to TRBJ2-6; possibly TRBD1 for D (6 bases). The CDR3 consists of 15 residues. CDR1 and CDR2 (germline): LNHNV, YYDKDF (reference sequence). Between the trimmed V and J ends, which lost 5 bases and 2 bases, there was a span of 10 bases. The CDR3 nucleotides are TGTGCCACCAGCCCCCGGACAGCTGGGGCCAACGTCCTGACTTTC. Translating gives CATSPRTAGANVLTF.

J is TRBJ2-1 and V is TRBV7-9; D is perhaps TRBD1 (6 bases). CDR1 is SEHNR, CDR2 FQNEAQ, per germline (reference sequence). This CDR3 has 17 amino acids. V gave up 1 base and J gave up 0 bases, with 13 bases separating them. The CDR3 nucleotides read TGTGCCAGCAGCTTAGACAGGGCAAAGAGCTCCTACAATGAGCAGTTCTTC. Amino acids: CASSLDRAKSSYNEQFF.

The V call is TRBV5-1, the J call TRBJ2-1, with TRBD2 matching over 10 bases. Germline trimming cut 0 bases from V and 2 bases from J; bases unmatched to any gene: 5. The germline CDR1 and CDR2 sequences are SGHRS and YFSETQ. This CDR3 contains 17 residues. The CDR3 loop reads CASSLGTGTSAYNEQFF. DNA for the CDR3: TGCGCCAGCAGCTTGGGAACGGGGACTAGCGCCTACAATGAGCAGTTCTTC.

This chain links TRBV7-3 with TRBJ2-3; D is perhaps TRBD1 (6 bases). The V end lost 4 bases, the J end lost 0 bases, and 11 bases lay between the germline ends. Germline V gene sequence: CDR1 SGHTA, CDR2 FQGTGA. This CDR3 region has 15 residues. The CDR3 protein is CASSWGHTSTDTQYF. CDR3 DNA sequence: TGTGCCAGCAGCTGGGGACATACTAGCACAGATACGCAGTATTTT.

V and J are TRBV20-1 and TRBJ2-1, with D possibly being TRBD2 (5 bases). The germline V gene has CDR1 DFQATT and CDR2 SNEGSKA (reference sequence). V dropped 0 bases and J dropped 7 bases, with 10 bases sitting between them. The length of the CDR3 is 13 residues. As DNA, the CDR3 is TGCAGTGCTAGAGAGAATAGCGCAAATGAGCAGTTCTTC. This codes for CSARENSANEQFF.

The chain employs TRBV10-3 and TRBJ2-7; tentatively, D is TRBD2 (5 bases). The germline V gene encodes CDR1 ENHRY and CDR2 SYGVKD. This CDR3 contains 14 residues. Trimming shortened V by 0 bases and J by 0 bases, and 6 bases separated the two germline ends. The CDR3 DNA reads TGTGCCATCAGTGAGTCAGAGGGCTCCTACGAGCAGTACTTC. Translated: CAISESEGSYEQYF.